What follows are 18 T cell receptor beta chains derived from one specimen sequenced in a study of T-cell memory formation after mild COVID-19. Each CDR3 protein is one row after TCRdb ran MiXCR on the 5' RACE reads. The table lists around 34,000 distinct CDR3 sequences, 7% to 9.5% of them singletons. The sequenced material came from PBMCs or a T cell subset sorted from them (not recorded which). These receptors were taken from a man between 18 and 35 years old who had mild COVID-19 (a few samples of this study predate the infection). Cell type and time point are not known.

In its sample, this clonotype was seen many times. The rearrangement links TRBV7-2 to TRBJ1-1; no firm D call. Trimming took 1 base from V and 1 from J, leaving 10 bases between them. Germline V lookup: CDR1 SGHTA, CDR2 FQGNSA. This CDR3 spans 15 amino acids. The CDR3 DNA is TGTGCCAGCAGCTTAGGGGATAAAAAGAACACTGAAGCTTTCTTT. It yields the protein CASSLGDKKNTEAFF.

This clonotype was seen many times. Here the CDR3 DNA reads TGTGCCAGCAGTTTACCAGTAGTGTCCTACGAGCAGTACTTC. It encodes CASSLPVVSYEQYF. This chain links TRBV27 with TRBJ2-7; D remains unclear. Germline assignment: CDR1 MNHEY and CDR2 SMNVEV (reference sequence). V was trimmed by 2 bases and J by 1 base, leaving 9 bases between them. The CDR3 consists of 14 residues.

At least ten counts were recorded for this clonotype. The V and J genes are TRBV3-1 and TRBJ1-1; D ambiguous. The CDR3 runs to 14 residues. V lost 1 base and J 2 bases, leaving 8 bases between the germline ends. Looked up from germline, CDR1 is LGHDT and CDR2 is YNNKEL (reference sequence). In DNA, the CDR3 is TGTGCCAGCAGCCAAGTCGCATCAAACACTGAAGCTTTCTTT. Protein sequence: CASSQVASNTEAFF.

This clonotype was seen repeatedly, ten times or more. For the CDR3, the DNA is TGTGCCAGTTCCGGGACAGGGTTTCAGCCCCAGCATTTT. Translated, it gives CASSGTGFQPQHF. The chain links TRBV19 to TRBJ1-5; 9 nucleotides line up with TRBD1. CDR3 length: 13 amino acids. Trimming took 8 bases from V and 6 from J; bases not matched to a gene: 5. CDR1 LNHDA and CDR2 SQIVND come from the germline V gene (reference sequence). The full variable domain, rest sourced from reference TRBV19 and TRBJ1-5, is DGGITQSPKYLFRKEGQNVTLSCEQNLNHDAMYWYRQDPGQGLRLIYYSQIVNDFQKGDIAEGYSVSREKKESFPLTVTSAQKNPTAFYLCASSGTGFQPQHFGDGTRLSIL.

This clonotype has a count of ten or more. J is TRBJ2-3 and V is TRBV24-1, with 9 bases fitting TRBD1. V dropped 2 bases and J dropped 2; count of bases not matched to a gene: 4. The CDR3 is made up of 16 amino acids. Per germline, CDR1 KGHDR and CDR2 SFDVKD. The CDR3 protein is CATSDWGQGYTDTQYF. The CDR3 nucleotides are TGTGCCACCAGTGATTGGGGACAGGGATACACAGATACGCAGTATTTT.

Ten or more counts support this clonotype. The chain combines TRBV5-1 with TRBJ1-1, with D possibly TRBD1 on 5 matching bases. The V end was cut by 3 bases, the J end by 5 bases, with 17 bases between. In germline, CDR1 is SGHRS, CDR2 YFSETQ. The CDR3 has 15 residues. The CDR3 DNA sequence: TGCGCCAGCAGCTCCCTTAACCCAGGGAAAACTGAAGCTTTCTTT. Its protein is CASSSLNPGKTEAFF.

This clonotype was counted many times. V and J are TRBV6-2 or TRBV6-3 and TRBJ2-7, with TRBD1 matching 9 bases. CDR3 length: 15 amino acids. J lost 3 bases, V lost 6 bases, and 9 bases had no gene match. Germline CDR1 and CDR2: MNHEY and SVGEGT. CDR3 loop: CASSQTGGLSYEQYV. Here the CDR3 DNA reads TGTGCCAGCAGCCAAACAGGGGGCTTAAGCTACGAGCAGTACGTC.

This clonotype was recorded a few times. The V gene is TRBV7-2, the J gene TRBJ1-3; 8 bases align to TRBD1. CDR1 and CDR2 from the germline V gene are SGHTA and FQGNSA. The ends lost 5 bases at V and 4 bases at J; junction bases unmatched: 7. The CDR3 runs 15 residues. CDR3 residues: CASSPNRQGGNTIYF. The CDR3 DNA follows: TGTGCCAGCAGCCCCAACCGACAGGGGGGAAACACCATATATTTT.

The chain employs TRBV28 and TRBJ2-2; D is perhaps TRBD2 (5 bases). CDR1 and CDR2 (germline): MDHEN, SYDVKM. V lost 5 bases, J lost 1 base, and 14 bases lay in between. The CDR3 runs 16 residues. CDR3 coding DNA: TGTGCCAGCAGTCCCACCTCCGGGGTGAACACCGGGGAGCTGTTTTTT. Translating it yields CASSPTSGVNTGELFF.

This clonotype showed up many times. This CDR3 reads CSALRAAGYPDTQYF. DNA of the CDR3: TGCAGTGCTCTGAGGGCAGCGGGGTATCCAGATACGCAGTATTTT. The chain carries TRBV20-1 and TRBJ2-3; the match to TRBD2 covers 7 bases. The CDR3 has 15 amino acids. V trimming: 5 bases; J trimming: 4 bases; junction bases outside the gene matches: 12. In germline, CDR1 is DFQATT, CDR2 SNEGSKA (reference sequence).

This clonotype was counted a few times. J is TRBJ1-1 and V is TRBV7-8; tentatively, D is TRBD1 (6 bases). The CDR3 extends over 17 amino acids. The germline CDR1 and CDR2 sequences are SGHVS and FQNEAQ. The V and J ends lost 4 bases and 2 bases respectively, with 20 bases between them. CDR3 in DNA: TGTGCCAGCAGCTCAGCAGGCAGGGGACGGTTAAACACTGAAGCTTTCTTT. It specifies CASSSAGRGRLNTEAFF.

This clonotype was observed at least ten times. The V gene is TRBV20-1, the J gene TRBJ2-7; D gene unclear. The CDR3 spans 13 residues. The germline CDR1 and CDR2 sequences are DFQATT and SNEGSKA (reference sequence). CDR3 residues: CRERSDTDYEQYF. CDR3 in DNA: TGCAGGGAGAGGAGTGACACGGACTACGAGCAGTACTTC.

This clonotype was counted many times. The chain couples TRBV20-1 to TRBJ2-5, with 9 positions matching TRBD2. The V gene's germline CDR1 is DFQATT and CDR2 SNEGSKA (reference sequence). J was trimmed by 5 bases and V by 0 bases; bases with no gene match: 10. The length of the CDR3 is 16 residues. CDR3: CSARDEGGGARETQYF. The CDR3 bases are TGCAGTGCTAGAGACGAAGGCGGGGGGGCGCGGGAGACCCAGTACTTC.

This clonotype was observed many times. The chain couples TRBV2 to TRBJ2-7; 8 bases match TRBD2. J gave up 6 bases and V 7 bases, and 8 bases lay outside the gene matches. In germline, CDR1 is SNHLY, CDR2 FYNNEI. This CDR3 has 13 amino acids. Here the CDR3 DNA reads TGTGCCAGCAATCGGGAGGGGCAAGGCGAGCAGTACGTC. It translates to CASNREGQGEQYV.

This clonotype has just a few counts. The genes are TRBV5-6 and TRBJ1-2; the D gene is possibly TRBD1 (5 bases). CDR3 length equals 14 residues. Trimming cost V 3 bases and J 5 bases, with 14 bases left between them. Germline loops: CDR1 SGHDT, CDR2 YYEEEE. The CDR3 sequence is CASSSARGGYGYTF. In DNA form, the CDR3 reads TGTGCCAGCAGCTCGGCCCGGGGCGGATATGGCTACACCTTC.

Note on this clonotype: A read error may produce the germline difference seen at one junction end. The chain uses TRBV6-2 or TRBV6-3 and TRBJ2-3; 8 nucleotides agree with TRBD2. This CDR3 contains 13 residues. CDR1 and CDR2 (germline): MNHEY, SVGEGT. The CDR3 protein is CASVAGGTNTQYF. CDR3 in DNA: TGTGCCAGCGTGGCGGGGGGCACAAATACGCAGTATTTT.

The chain couples TRBV2 to TRBJ1-6; the D gene is possibly TRBD1 (6 bases). The V end lost 6 bases, the J end lost 7 bases, and 13 bases lay between the germline ends. The CDR3 runs to 14 residues. The V gene's germline CDR1 is SNHLY and CDR2 FYNNEI. CDR3 region: CASRARGGNSPLHF. DNA for the CDR3: TGTGCCAGCAGGGCCAGGGGTGGGAATTCACCCCTCCACTTT.

This clonotype appeared a few times. The V and J genes are TRBV24-1 and TRBJ2-1; 16 bases fit TRBD2. V was pared by 4 bases and J by 15 bases, with 11 bases of the junction left unmatched. This CDR3 is 16 amino acids long. CDR1 and CDR2 (germline): KGHDR, SFDVKD. Here the CDR3 DNA reads TGTGCCACCAGTGAGTCCGGGACTAGCGGGGGGGGAAGGTCGTTCTTC. Its protein is CATSESGTSGGGRSFF.